The 20 T cell receptor beta chains below come from one sample, sequenced in a study of identical twins listed by TCRdb under 2016. The library was prepared using 5' RACE. The data were produced on an Illumina HiSeq 2000. Through fastp at Q25 and MiXCR, TCRdb rebuilt clones from the public reads, retaining in-frame beta chains. Every CDR3 protein is listed once, alongside the most common genes and DNA of its rows. A total of about 330,000 distinct CDR3 sequences appear in this sample, roughly an eighth of them only once. Roughly 7% of the sample is held by the ten biggest clonotypes. The same data also contributed to another study, on yellow fever vaccine responses in identical twins.

The material sequenced was CD8+ T cells sorted from blood. These receptors were obtained from a woman aged 18 to 35 in good health.

This clonotype appeared a few times. V is TRBV9 and J is TRBJ2-1, with 8 bases identical to TRBD1. The CDR3 sequence is 16 residues long. J was trimmed by 2 bases and V by 4 bases; bases with no gene match: 8. Germline CDR1 and CDR2: SGDLS and YYNGEE. DNA for the CDR3: TGTGCCAGCAGCCCCCAGGGGGCGGGTCCCTACAATGAGCAGTTCTTC. It yields the protein CASSPQGAGPYNEQFF.

In this sample, this clonotype turned up many times. CDR3 in DNA: TGTGCCAGCAGTGCGACTAGCGGATCCTACAATGAGCAGTTCTTC. Protein: CASSATSGSYNEQFF. The V call is TRBV9, the J call TRBJ2-1; TRBD2 agrees at 9 bases. V dropped 5 bases and J dropped 1; count of bases not matched to a gene: 4. The CDR3 is made up of 15 amino acids. Germline assignment: CDR1 SGDLS and CDR2 YYNGEE. Based on the CDR3 plus reference TRBV9 and TRBJ2-1, the full variable domain is DSGVTQTPKHLITATGQRVTLRCSPRSGDLSVYWYQQSLDQGLQFLIQYYNGEERAKGNILERFSAQQFPDLHSELNLSSLELGDSALYFCASSATSGSYNEQFFGPGTRLTVL.

The V gene is TRBV7-6, the J gene TRBJ2-3; 7 bases match TRBD2. This CDR3 region has 14 residues. V gave up 8 bases and J gave up 4 bases; unmatched junction bases: 9. Germline-derived CDR1 and CDR2 are SGHVS and FNYEAQ. This CDR3 reads CASLPAGRSDTQYF. The CDR3 DNA reads TGTGCCAGCTTGCCAGCGGGGAGGTCAGATACGCAGTATTTT. Drawing the rest from reference TRBV7-6 and TRBJ2-3, the complete variable domain is GAGVSQSPRYKVTKRGQDVALRCDPISGHVSLYWYRQALGQGPEFLTYFNYEAQQDKSGLPNDRFSAERPEGSISTLTIQRTEQRDSAMYRCASLPAGRSDTQYFGPGTRLTVL.

The chain is built from TRBV10-3 and TRBJ2-1, with a tentative D call TRBD2 (5 bases). This CDR3 is built from 15 residues. Germline V lookup: CDR1 ENHRY, CDR2 SYGVKD. Trimming stripped 10 bases from V and 4 bases from J, with 20 bases between. CDR3 DNA: TGTGCCACCCTGAGAACAAGCGGAACTTACAATGAGCAGTTCTTC. This gives the protein CATLRTSGTYNEQFF.

The CDR3 protein is CASSLAPRSDEQFF. Here the CDR3 DNA reads TGTGCCAGCAGCTTAGCGCCCAGATCCGATGAGCAGTTCTTC. The V and J genes are TRBV7-6 and TRBJ2-1; D gene ambiguous. CDR1 and CDR2 from the germline V gene are SGHVS and FNYEAQ. The CDR3 contains 14 residues. V lost 0 bases and J lost 8, with 11 bases in between. Full variable domain (missing parts from reference TRBV7-6 and TRBJ2-1): GAGVSQSPRYKVTKRGQDVALRCDPISGHVSLYWYRQALGQGPEFLTYFNYEAQQDKSGLPNDRFSAERPEGSISTLTIQRTEQRDSAMYRCASSLAPRSDEQFFGPGTRLTVL.

The table lists this clonotype with a few counts. The V gene is TRBV5-5, the J gene TRBJ2-1, with TRBD2 matching 7 bases. There are 13 residues in the CDR3. The germline V gene has CDR1 SGHKS and CDR2 YYEKEE (reference sequence). Trimming cost V 7 bases and J 6 bases; bases outside gene matches: 7. The CDR3 reads CASGLSSGNEQFF. For the CDR3, the DNA is TGTGCCAGCGGCCTCTCTAGCGGCAATGAGCAGTTCTTC.

The chain has TRBV11-1 and TRBJ2-1; 14 positions match TRBD2. The junction had 8 bases not matched to a gene; V was cut back by 4 bases and J by 3 bases. Looked up from germline, CDR1 is SGHAT and CDR2 is FQDESV (reference sequence). CDR3 length equals 18 residues. The CDR3 DNA follows: TGTGCCAGCAGCTCCTTAAGACTAGCGGGGGGGAACTACAATGAGCAGTTCTTC. It codes for CASSSLRLAGGNYNEQFF.

V usage is TRBV20-1 and J usage is TRBJ2-1; TRBD2 aligns across 11 bases. Germline lookup yields CDR1 DFQATT and CDR2 SNEGSKA (reference sequence). The CDR3 runs to 14 residues. V dropped 6 bases and J dropped 3; count of bases not matched to a gene: 4. This CDR3 reads CSAPGTSGYNEQFF. The CDR3 region has the DNA TGCAGTGCGCCAGGGACTAGCGGCTACAATGAGCAGTTCTTC.

The V gene is TRBV27, the J gene TRBJ2-5, with D possibly being TRBD2 (6 bases). Germline assignment: CDR1 MNHEY and CDR2 SMNVEV (reference sequence). V dropped 5 bases and J dropped 1 base, with 14 bases sitting between them. There are 15 residues in the CDR3. CDR3 DNA sequence: TGTGCCAGCAGTCCCATGGGGGGAGCCCAAGAGACCCAGTACTTC. Protein: CASSPMGGAQETQYF.

The chain employs TRBV5-1 and TRBJ2-5; TRBD2 aligns across 13 bases. The V and J ends lost 2 bases and 4 bases, in that order; junction bases with no gene match: 5. The germline gives CDR1 SGHRS, CDR2 YFSETQ. The CDR3 sequence is 16 residues long. The DNA for the CDR3 is TGCGCCAGCAGCTTCACTAGCGGGGGGGCCGTAGAGACCCAGTACTTC. Amino acid sequence: CASSFTSGGAVETQYF.

The V call is TRBV2, the J call TRBJ2-7; the D is unclear. The CDR3 has 15 amino acids. Germline V gene sequence: CDR1 SNHLY, CDR2 FYNNEI. The V end was cut by 2 bases, the J end by 7 bases, with 18 bases between. CDR3 nucleotide sequence: TGTGCCAGCAGTGAAAGGCCGCTAGTATTGAGGGAGCAGTACGTC. This gives the protein CASSERPLVLREQYV.

The table lists this clonotype with a few counts. The V call is TRBV7-9, the J call TRBJ2-2; tentative D call: TRBD1 (6 bases). The CDR3 contains 15 residues. From germline, CDR1 is SEHNR and CDR2 FQNEAQ (reference sequence). V was cut by 2 bases and J by 0 bases, with 7 bases left in between. The CDR3 DNA follows: TGTGCCAGCAGCTTACACAGGGCGAACACCGGGGAGCTGTTTTTT. As protein: CASSLHRANTGELFF.

The chain joins TRBV27 to TRBJ2-7; 10 bases are a match to TRBD1. The CDR3 length is 15 residues. The trim removed 3 bases at V and 4 bases at J, leaving 6 bases unmatched. The germline CDR1 and CDR2 sequences are MNHEY and SMNVEV (reference sequence). This CDR3 is CASSFYPGQGYEQYV. The CDR3 coding sequence is TGTGCCAGCAGTTTCTATCCGGGACAGGGGTACGAGCAGTACGTC.

This clonotype was detected a few times. The V call is TRBV24-1, the J call TRBJ2-2; TRBD2 matches 16 bases. There are 19 residues in the CDR3. CDR1 is KGHDR, CDR2 SFDVKD, per germline. The junction had 6 bases not matched to a gene; V was cut back by 4 bases and J by 2 bases. In DNA form, the CDR3 reads TGTGCCACCAGTGACCCCGGGACTAGCGGGAGGGTTAACACCGGGGAGCTGTTTTTT. Residues: CATSDPGTSGRVNTGELFF.

This clonotype appeared many times. This chain links TRBV12-5 with TRBJ2-3, with TRBD1 matching 9 bases. CDR1 is LGHNT, CDR2 FRNRAP, per germline. This CDR3 region has 15 residues. V was pared by 1 base and J by 4 bases, with 3 bases of the junction left unmatched. CDR3 coding DNA: TGTGCTAGTGGTTTGGGACAGGGGGGGTCAGATACGCAGTATTTT. Residues: CASGLGQGGSDTQYF.

This clonotype was counted many times. The rearrangement joins TRBV5-1 to TRBJ2-7; 8 bases line up with TRBD1. This CDR3 has 15 residues. The V and J ends lost 0 bases and 6 bases, in that order; junction bases with no gene match: 8. CDR1 is SGHRS, CDR2 YFSETQ, per germline. The CDR3: CASSLGDRGISEQYV. The CDR3, as DNA: TGCGCCAGCAGCTTGGGCGACAGGGGAATTTCCGAGCAGTACGTC.

V gene TRBV28 combines with J gene TRBJ2-5; D is perhaps TRBD1 (5 bases). The germline CDR1 and CDR2 sequences are MDHEN and SYDVKM. This CDR3 has 14 amino acids. Trimming pared 8 bases from V and 4 bases from J, leaving 17 bases between. Here the CDR3 reads CASGPPDISETQYF. In DNA form, the CDR3 reads TGTGCCAGCGGGCCGCCGGACATCTCAGAGACCCAGTACTTC.

V and J are TRBV6-1 and TRBJ2-1; tentative D call: TRBD2 (6 bases). Trimming left V 6 bases short and J 9 bases short, with 18 bases between. CDR1 is MNHNS, CDR2 SASEGT, per germline. CDR3 length: 14 amino acids. CDR3 amino acids: CASREGISGFEQFF. CDR3 nucleotides: TGTGCCAGCAGGGAGGGCATTAGCGGATTTGAGCAGTTCTTC.

The table lists this clonotype with many counts. The V call is TRBV12-3 or TRBV12-4, the J call TRBJ1-1; 10 nucleotides match TRBD1. After removal of 6 bases from V and 4 bases from J, the junction contained 2 bases not matched to a gene. CDR3 length: 13 residues. In DNA form, the CDR3 reads TGTGCCAGCAGGTGGACAGGGGGCACTGAAGCTTTCTTT. Amino acids: CASRWTGGTEAFF.

This clonotype was seen a few times. The rearrangement links TRBV4-1 to TRBJ2-5; D is uncertain. The CDR3 runs to 11 residues. CDR1 and CDR2 from the germline V gene are MGHRA and YSYEKL. V lost 3 bases to trimming and J lost 5 bases, with 4 bases between them. Here the CDR3 reads CASSQTETQYF. CDR3 bases: TGCGCCAGCAGCCAGACGGAGACCCAGTACTTC.